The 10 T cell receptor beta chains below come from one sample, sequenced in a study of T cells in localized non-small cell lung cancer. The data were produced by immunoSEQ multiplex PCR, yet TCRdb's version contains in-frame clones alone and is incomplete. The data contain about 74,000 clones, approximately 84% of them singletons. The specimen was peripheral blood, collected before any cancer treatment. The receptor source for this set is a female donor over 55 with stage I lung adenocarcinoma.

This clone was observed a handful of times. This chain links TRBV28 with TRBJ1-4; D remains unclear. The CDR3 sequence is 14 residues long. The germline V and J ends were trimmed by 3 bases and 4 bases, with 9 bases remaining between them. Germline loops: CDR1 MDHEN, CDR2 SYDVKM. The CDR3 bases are TGTGCCAGCAGTTTGAGGCAGCTTAATGAAAAACTGTTTTTT. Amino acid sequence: CASSLRQLNEKLFF.

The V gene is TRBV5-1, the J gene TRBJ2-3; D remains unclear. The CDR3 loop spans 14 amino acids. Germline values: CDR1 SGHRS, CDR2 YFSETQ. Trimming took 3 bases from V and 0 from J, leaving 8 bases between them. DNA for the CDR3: TGCGCCAGCAGCTGGGCGGATAGCACAGATACGCAGTATTTT. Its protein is CASSWADSTDTQYF.

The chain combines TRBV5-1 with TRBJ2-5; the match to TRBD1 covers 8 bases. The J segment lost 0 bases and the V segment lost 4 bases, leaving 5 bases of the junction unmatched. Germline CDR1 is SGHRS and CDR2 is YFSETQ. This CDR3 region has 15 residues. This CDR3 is CASSQGQGHQETQYF. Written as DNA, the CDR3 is TGCGCCAGCAGCCAAGGACAGGGCCACCAAGAGACCCAGTACTTC.

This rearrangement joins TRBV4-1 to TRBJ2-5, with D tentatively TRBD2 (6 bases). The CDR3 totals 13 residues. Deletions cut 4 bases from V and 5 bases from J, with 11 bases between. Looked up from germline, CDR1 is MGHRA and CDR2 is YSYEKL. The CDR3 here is CASSRLEMETQYF. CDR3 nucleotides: TGCGCCAGCAGCCGACTAGAGATGGAGACCCAGTACTTC.

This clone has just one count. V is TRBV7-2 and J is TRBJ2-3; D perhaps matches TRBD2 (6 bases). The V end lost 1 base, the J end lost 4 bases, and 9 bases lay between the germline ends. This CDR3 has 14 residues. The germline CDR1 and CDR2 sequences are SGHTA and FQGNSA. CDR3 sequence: CASSLGSGSDTQYF. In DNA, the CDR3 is TGTGCCAGCAGCTTAGGCAGCGGGTCAGATACGCAGTATTTT.

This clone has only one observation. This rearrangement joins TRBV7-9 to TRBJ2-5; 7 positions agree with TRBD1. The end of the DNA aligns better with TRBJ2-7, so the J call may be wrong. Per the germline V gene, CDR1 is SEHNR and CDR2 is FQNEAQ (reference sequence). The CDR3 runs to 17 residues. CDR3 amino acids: CASSLTFRTGKVYEQYF. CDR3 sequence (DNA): TGTGCCAGCAGCTTAACTTTCAGGACAGGAAAGGTCTACGAGCAGTACTTC.

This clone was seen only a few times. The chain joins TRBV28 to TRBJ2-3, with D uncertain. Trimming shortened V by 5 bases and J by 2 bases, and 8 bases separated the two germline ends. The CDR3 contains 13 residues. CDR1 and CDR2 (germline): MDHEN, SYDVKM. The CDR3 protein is CASSIKTTDTQYF. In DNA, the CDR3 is TGTGCCAGCAGTATCAAAACCACAGATACGCAGTATTTT.

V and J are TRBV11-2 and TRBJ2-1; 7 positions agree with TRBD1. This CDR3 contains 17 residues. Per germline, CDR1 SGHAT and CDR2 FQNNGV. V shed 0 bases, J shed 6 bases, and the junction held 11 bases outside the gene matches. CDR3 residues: CASSLDMDTGASNEQFF. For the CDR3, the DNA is TGTGCCAGCAGCTTAGATATGGATACAGGGGCCAGCAATGAGCAGTTCTTC. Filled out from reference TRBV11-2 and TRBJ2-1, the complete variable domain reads EAGVAQSPRYKIIEKRQSVAFWCNPISGHATLYWYQQILGQGPKLLIQFQNNGVVDDSQLPKDRFSAERLKGVDSTLKIQPAKLEDSAVYLCASSLDMDTGASNEQFFGPGTRLTVL.

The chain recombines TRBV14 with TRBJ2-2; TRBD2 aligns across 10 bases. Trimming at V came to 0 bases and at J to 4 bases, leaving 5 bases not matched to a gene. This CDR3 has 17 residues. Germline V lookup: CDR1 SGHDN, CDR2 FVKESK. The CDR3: CASSQDSGGTFTGELFF. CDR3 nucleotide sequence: TGTGCCAGCAGCCAAGATAGCGGGGGGACCTTCACCGGGGAGCTGTTTTTT.

CDR3 protein: CASSLSSSTGELFF. The CDR3 DNA sequence: TGTGCCAGCAGTTTATCTAGCAGTACCGGGGAGCTGTTTTTT. The V call is TRBV28, the J call TRBJ2-2, with D perhaps TRBD2 (5 bases). V was cut by 1 base and J by 5 bases, with 8 bases left in between. The CDR3 is 14 residues long. Germline loops: CDR1 MDHEN, CDR2 SYDVKM.